These 6 T cell receptor beta chains came from one sample sequenced in a study of shared clonotypes between healthy human individuals. TCRdb's copy holds only in-frame clones and misses some; the assay was immunoSEQ multiplex PCR. The sample has some 490,000 clones, approximately 82% seen once. The specimen was PBMCs. The source of these receptors is a woman in her thirties or forties in good health. Some clones in this sample may be carry-over from other donors' samples.

This chain joins TRBV9 and TRBJ2-1; TRBD2 agrees at 12 bases. The CDR3 consists of 17 residues. The germline gives CDR1 SGDLS, CDR2 YYNGEE. Trimming at V came to 1 base and at J to 8 bases, leaving 10 bases not matched to a gene. The CDR3: CASSVSQGGLAGHEQFF. In nucleotides, the CDR3 is TGTGCCAGCAGCGTATCACAGGGGGGACTAGCGGGCCATGAGCAGTTCTTC.

This chain uses TRBV5-4 with TRBJ1-4; 8 bases align to TRBD1. The CDR3 covers 14 residues. Losses at the gene ends were 0 bases for V and 5 bases for J; bases not matched to a gene: 0. CDR1 SGHNT and CDR2 YYREEE come from the germline V gene (reference sequence). The CDR3 DNA sequence: TGTGCCAGCAGCTTGGCAGGGGGCAATGAAAAACTGTTTTTT. Translated, it gives CASSLAGGNEKLFF.

The chain carries TRBV2 and TRBJ1-2; D remains ambiguous. The CDR3 is 10 amino acids. The V and J ends lost 6 bases and 13 bases respectively, with 12 bases between them. Germline V gene sequence: CDR1 SNHLY, CDR2 FYNNEI. The DNA for the CDR3 is TGTGCCAGCAGAGAGTATTTGGCCACCTTC. It encodes CASREYLATF.

This sequence joins TRBV25-1 and TRBJ1-2; maybe TRBD1 (5 bases). Germline loops: CDR1 MGHDK, CDR2 SYGVNS. Between the trimmed V and J ends, which lost 4 bases and 5 bases, there was a span of 8 bases. This CDR3 spans 12 amino acids. Here the CDR3 DNA reads TGTGCCAGCAGTGGGGGGGTGTATGGCTACACCTTC. As protein: CASSGGVYGYTF.

This clone was seen a single time. This chain uses TRBV6-6 with TRBJ2-4, with D possibly matching TRBD1 (5 bases). The CDR3 has 12 residues. The ends were cut back, 0 bases at V and 15 bases at J, with 12 bases in the middle. The germline gives CDR1 MNHNY, CDR2 SVGAGI (reference sequence). In DNA form, the CDR3 reads TGTGCCAGCAGTTACTCGAGGCAGGGTCTGTACTTC. The encoded protein is CASSYSRQGLYF.

The J gene is TRBJ2-6, the V gene TRBV7-2, with 8 bases lining up with TRBD1. V dropped 6 bases and J dropped 0; count of bases not matched to a gene: 7. The CDR3 is 17 amino acids. Germline V gene sequence: CDR1 SGHTA, CDR2 FQGNSA. The CDR3 reads CASRLDRGSSGANVLTF. The CDR3 region has the DNA TGTGCCAGCAGACTAGACAGGGGCTCCTCTGGGGCCAACGTCCTGACTTTC.